The next 5 T cell receptor beta chains were all read from a single sample in a study of control samples from healthy donors and cancer patients. The repertoire was sequenced with immunoSEQ multiplex PCR; TCRdb's copy has only in-frame clones and lacks some. The repertoire consists of 150,000 to 200,000 clones, with around 90% occurring once and the leading ten covering about 2.1%. Material: blood. The receptors come from a woman aged 40 to 50 in good health.

The rearrangement links TRBV19 to TRBJ2-7, with 12 nucleotides matching TRBD2. CDR1 is LNHDA and CDR2 is SQIVND in the germline V gene (reference sequence). Trimming took 6 bases from V and 2 from J; bases not matched to a gene: 5. The CDR3 is 15 residues long. The CDR3 here is CASSLSSGGAYEQYF. DNA for the CDR3: TGTGCCAGTAGCCTCTCTAGCGGGGGGGCCTACGAGCAGTACTTC.

This chain uses TRBV9 with TRBJ1-4; 7 positions agree with TRBD1. V trimming: 0 bases; J trimming: 12 bases; junction bases outside the gene matches: 17. The CDR3 is 17 amino acids. The germline V gene has CDR1 SGDLS and CDR2 YYNGEE. The chain's CDR3 is CASSVDPGTVPTTQLFF. The CDR3 DNA reads TGTGCCAGCAGCGTAGACCCCGGGACAGTTCCCACCACCCAACTGTTTTTT.

Regarding this clone: One end of the junction is discordant with germline, which a read error may explain. The chain employs TRBV5-1 and TRBJ1-1; 9 bases are shared with TRBD1. The CDR3 consists of 14 residues. Per the germline V gene, CDR1 is SGHRS and CDR2 is YFSETQ. The CDR3 region has the DNA TGCGCCGGCAGGCGGACAGGGGATGACACTGAAGCTTTCTTT. It specifies CAGRRTGDDTEAFF.

About this clone: The same CDR3 also results from other DNA sequences found in this sample. The rearrangement joins TRBV5-4 to TRBJ1-1; D is unresolved. The CDR3 loop spans 14 amino acids. The germline V and J ends were trimmed by 2 bases and 0 bases, with 8 bases remaining between them. CDR1 and CDR2 (germline): SGHNT, YYREEE (reference sequence). CDR3 loop: CASSLGGMNTEAFF. CDR3 in DNA: TGTGCCAGCAGCTTAGGAGGGATGAACACTGAAGCTTTCTTT.

V gene TRBV18 combines with J gene TRBJ1-4; 9 nucleotides line up with TRBD1. The trim removed 4 bases at V and 7 bases at J, leaving 7 bases unmatched. In germline, CDR1 is KGHSH, CDR2 LQKENI. This CDR3 contains 15 residues. CDR3 sequence (DNA): TGTGCCAGCTCACTCGTGACAGGGGGAGGTGAAAAACTGTTTTTT. This sequence encodes CASSLVTGGGEKLFF.